In this sample, the clone carrying this TCR beta chain turned up many times. This entry comes from a study of T cells in Graves' hyperthyroidism and ophthalmopathy. Authors of the study amplified TCR beta CDR3 regions from RNA transcripts. Primed by the HTBI set, a first-round RT-PCR was run on the TCR CDR3. MiXCR, run by TCRdb on the multiplex PCR reads, gives a single entry per CDR3 protein. The data show around 690,000 distinct CDR3 sequences, 15% to 20% seen once. The source is a man aged 45-65 years with Graves' hyperthyroidism. Sequenced material: blood.

The CDR3 is CASSSGLIIYEQYF. Written as DNA, the CDR3 is TGTGCCAGCAGTTCGGGACTAATAATCTACGAGCAGTACTTC. The J gene is TRBJ2-7, the V gene TRBV6-2 or TRBV6-3; 7 bases are a match to TRBD2. V lost 4 bases to trimming and J lost 3 bases; unmatched junction nucleotides: 6. The germline gives CDR1 MNHEY, CDR2 SVGEGT. The CDR3 has 14 amino acids.